Listed here are 8 T cell receptor beta chains from one sample, sequenced in a study of Tregs in tolerant kidney transplant recipients. Some clones are missing from TCRdb's copy, which holds only in-frame ones; the method was immunoSEQ multiplex PCR. In total, the table holds 25,000 or so clones. Mixed chimerism was transient after nonmyeloablative marrow transplants from related graft donors. The input for sequencing was CD4+ T cells from blood (PBMCs), taken 6 months after the transplant. These receptors originate from a human patient who received a combined kidney and bone marrow transplant. Some T cells may be supplied by the graft donor.

Remarks on this clone: The DNA ends 3 residues before the CDR3 does, and the rest of the CDR3 is filled in from the germline J gene. This sequence joins TRBV7-9 and TRBJ1-5; 9 bases match TRBD1. The germline V gene has CDR1 SEHNR and CDR2 FQNEAQ (reference sequence). There are 15 residues in the CDR3. The V gene end was trimmed by 5 bases and the J gene end by 1 base; junction bases not matched to a gene: 3. CDR3 protein: CASSLDRGSNQPQHF. CDR3 DNA, as far as it was read: TGTGCCAGCAGCCTGGACAGGGGAAGCAATCAGCCC.

Concerning this clone itself: Read sequence stops 3 residues before the CDR3 end, and the germline J gene provides the missing end. This sequence joins TRBV7-6 and TRBJ2-3; no reliable D call. Germline CDR1 SGHVS, CDR2 FNYEAQ. The CDR3 contains 13 residues. V lost 5 bases and J 7 bases, leaving 13 bases between the germline ends. Incomplete CDR3 DNA: TGTGCCAGCAGCCCACGGTATGAAAATACG. Translating it yields CASSPRYENT. The whole CDR3 sequence reads CASSPRYENTQYF.

As for this clone: Read coverage stops 3 residues before the CDR3 terminus; the germline J gene supplies the remainder. V is TRBV19 and J is TRBJ2-1; no reliable D call. V was shortened by 4 bases and J by 2 bases, with 6 bases between the two germline ends. The CDR3 runs 13 residues. Germline V lookup: CDR1 LNHDA, CDR2 SQIVND (reference sequence). The CDR3 sequence is CASSKGTYNEQFF. The DNA read from the CDR3 is TGTGCCAGTAGTAAGGGTACCTACAATGAG.

A note on this clone: The CDR3 extends 3 residues past the end of the read, so its final part is completed from the germline J gene. V is TRBV30 and J is TRBJ1-4; D ambiguous. Trimming took off 4 bases at V and 3 bases at J, with 12 bases between the two ends. The V gene's germline CDR1 is GTSNPN and CDR2 SVGIG (reference sequence). The length of the CDR3 is 14 residues. The CDR3 loop is CAWNRGEANEKLFF. CDR3 DNA (partial): TGTGCCTGGAATCGCGGGGAAGCTAATGAAAAA.

About this clone itself: The read ends 3 residues shy of where the CDR3 ends; the end is completed using the germline J gene. The chain uses TRBV5-4 and TRBJ1-1, with 7 bases fitting TRBD1. Germline V gene lookup returns CDR1 SGHNT and CDR2 YYREEE (reference sequence). This CDR3 has 14 amino acids. CDR3 DNA, as far as it was read: TGTGCCAGCAGCTTGGGAAGGGGGCACGGAGAA. Protein sequence: CASSLGRGHGE. The entire CDR3 protein is CASSLGRGHGEAFF.

About this clone itself: The CDR3 extends 3 residues past the end of the read, so its final part is completed from the germline J gene. This chain connects TRBV11-2 to TRBJ2-3, with D maybe TRBD2 (5 bases). Germline V gives CDR1 SGHAT, CDR2 FQNNGV. Trimming stripped 3 bases from V and 8 bases from J, with 6 bases between. CDR3 length: 11 residues. CDR3: CASSFRGTQYF. Incomplete CDR3 DNA: TGTGCCAGCAGCTTCCGGGGTACG.

Note on this clone: The sequenced fragment ends 3 residues before the CDR3 boundary, so the rest is inferred from the germline J gene. The rearrangement joins TRBV5-1 to TRBJ1-1; 7 positions match TRBD1. V gave up 2 bases and J gave up 0 bases; unmatched junction bases: 4. CDR1 is SGHRS, CDR2 YFSETQ, per germline. CDR3 size: 15 residues. The covered CDR3 bases are TGCGCCAGCAGCTTCAGGACAGGTCTGAACACTGAA. It translates to CASSFRTGLNTE. The full CDR3 protein reads CASSFRTGLNTEAFF.

Notes on this clone: Read sequence stops 3 residues before the CDR3 end, and the germline J gene provides the missing end. This chain uses TRBV7-2 with TRBJ2-7; TRBD1 might be the D (6 bases). The CDR3 contains 13 residues. V shed 5 bases and J shed 3 bases, with 11 bases lying between them. The germline gives CDR1 SGHTA, CDR2 FQGNSA. CDR3: CASSNTGFYEQYF. The CDR3 bases that were read are TGTGCCAGCAGCAATACAGGGTTCTACGAG. Full variable domain (missing parts from reference TRBV7-2 and TRBJ2-7): GAGVSQSPSNKVTEKGKDVELRCDPISGHTALYWYRQSLGQGLEFLIYFQGNSAPDKSGLPSDRFSAERTGGSVSTLTIQRTQQEDSAVYLCASSNTGFYEQYFGPGTRLTVT.